Listed below are T cell receptor beta chains from one sample, sequenced in a study of persistence of HIV-infected CD4 T cells. Profiling relied on immunoSEQ multiplex PCR, and the TCRdb table lists in-frame clones only, not all of them. Of about 36,000 clones detected, roughly 84% appear once; the ten largest clones hold around 5.9%. These receptors' targets are unknown. Sequenced material: cultured CD4+ T cells from PBMCs, taken from a patient who received antiretroviral therapy. The receptors originated from an adult with HIV. The donor label of this sample is uncertain. Both conserved end residues are part of each CDR3. D genes are given only for firm matches. For some rows the clone size is stated as once, few or many, or as a class when expanded; others skip it.

d_call,clone_size,v_call,j_call,cdr3_nt,cdr3_aa
TRBD1,.,TRBV15,TRBJ2-1,TGTGCCACCAGCGGGGGACAGGGATACAATGAGCAGTTCTTC,CATSGGQGYNEQFF
.,.,TRBV3-1/TRBV3-2,TRBJ2-7,TGTGCCAGCAGCCAAGATCTTGCTCAGGGGGGTAACGAGCAGTACTTC,CASSQDLAQGGNEQYF
TRBD1,once,TRBV18,TRBJ2-1,TGTGCCAGCTCACCCGGACAGGCGGCCTACAATGAGCAGTTCTTC,CASSPGQAAYNEQFF
TRBD1,.,TRBV29-1,TRBJ1-5,TGCAGCGTACTAACAGGGGCAGGTCAGCCCCAGCATTTT,CSVLTGAGQPQHF
.,.,TRBV28,TRBJ2-7,TGTGCCAGCAGTTTATCTAAAGGACGGATGACCTACGAGCAGTACTTC,CASSLSKGRMTYEQYF
.,.,TRBV6-5,TRBJ1-2,TGTGCCAGCAGCTTATCTCTACTAGGAGGCTACACCTTC,CASSLSLLGGYTF
.,.,TRBV2,TRBJ1-5,TGTGCCAGCAGTGACCAATATCAGCCCCAGCATTTT,CASSDQYQPQHF
TRBD2,.,TRBV3-1/TRBV3-2,TRBJ2-7,TGTGCCAGCAGCTTAGGACTAGCGAGCTCCTACGAGCAGTACTTC,CASSLGLASSYEQYF
.,.,TRBV7-3,TRBJ2-2,TGTGCCAGCAGCTCTGGGGGACCCCGACTTGCCGGGGAGCTGTTTTTT,CASSSGGPRLAGELFF
.,.,TRBV2,TRBJ2-2,TGTGCCAGCAGAGGAGGAGCGAACACCGGGGAGCTGTTTTTT,CASRGGANTGELFF
.,.,TRBV3-1/TRBV3-2,TRBJ2-7,TGTGCCAGCAGCCAAGTTTCGGGGGGCCCTTACGAGCAGTACTTC,CASSQVSGGPYEQYF